This is a list of T cell receptor beta chains from one sample in a study of neoadjuvant anti-PD-1 for oral cavity cancer. TCRdb keeps only in-frame clones here, not all; method: immunoSEQ multiplex PCR. This sample yields thousands of clones, of which over 65% are seen a single time; under 4% belongs to the top ten. This sample comprised PBMCs, obtained before nivolumab (anti-PD-1) treatment. The receptor source for this set is a person aged 35-79 years with oral cavity squamous cell carcinoma. The CDR3 runs from the conserved cysteine through the conserved F or W.

J,V,CDR3
TRBJ2-4,TRBV5-4,CASSFWTGSKNIQYF
TRBJ2-3,TRBV2,CASSAGTSYDTQYF
TRBJ2-1,TRBV4-1,CASSQVWGTGGSLYNEQFF
TRBJ2-3,TRBV2,CASSEGTATDTQYF
TRBJ2-3,TRBV7-2,CASSPKAGGGTDTQYF
TRBJ2-1,TRBV7-2,CASSFTSYNEQFF
TRBJ2-3,TRBV11-3,CASSSNVGSSTDTQYF
TRBJ1-4,TRBV19,CASSPNGGATNEKLFF
TRBJ1-3,TRBV4-3,CASSPTDRASGNTIYF
TRBJ1-1,TRBV6-5,CASSYLGTTNTEAFF
TRBJ2-7,TRBV11-1,CASSLARGDRGEQYF
TRBJ1-5,TRBV6-1,CASSGQGSNQPQHF
TRBJ2-1,TRBV5-1,CASSLQPGLSDYNEQFF
TRBJ2-3,TRBV5-5,CASSLAWGSGTDTQYF
TRBJ1-4,TRBV6-6,CASSYRQATTNEKLFF
TRBJ2-7,TRBV6-6,CASAPGGGVNEQYF
TRBJ2-7,TRBV5-6,CASSLLAPTYEQYF
TRBJ2-5,TRBV29-1,CSPRQLIETQYF
TRBJ1-2,TRBV4-3,CASSQDPGYYGYGYTF
TRBJ2-2,TRBV5-4,CASSFWSGGGRGELFF
TRBJ2-3,TRBV6-4,CASSDSPSSTDTQYF
TRBJ1-2,TRBV10-3,CAISTAGGGRGYTF
TRBJ1-6,TRBV5-1,CASSGGNNSPLHF
TRBJ1-1,TRBV10-3,CAITTDRLNTEAFF
TRBJ1-4,TRBV5-8,CATLNEKLFF
TRBJ2-7,TRBV11-2,CASSFRGRAYEQYF
TRBJ2-1,TRBV2,CASNSGPGGYNEQFF
TRBJ1-6,TRBV15,CATSRGVGGDSPLHF
TRBJ1-1,TRBV19,CASTETVNTEAFF
TRBJ2-7,TRBV7-2,CASSLAPKVPGEQYF
TRBJ1-1,TRBV5-4,CASSLGVRENTEAFF
TRBJ1-5,TRBV19,CASSQGGPQPQHF
TRBJ1-1,TRBV7-9,CASSLGMNTEAFF
TRBJ2-2,TRBV10-3,CAISERDRGVTGELFF
TRBJ2-5,TRBV7-2,CASSRDVGTQYF
TRBJ1-4,TRBV7-8,CASSRGPGRREKLFF
TRBJ2-3,TRBV29-1,CSVGGGTGDTQYF
TRBJ2-3,TRBV11-2,CASSRGRARGTDTQYF
TRBJ2-7,TRBV11-2,CASSLGPVRGEQYF
TRBJ2-5,TRBV7-9,CASSYAPGYLLQETQYF
TRBJ2-2,TRBV6-4,CASSEGAGENTGELFF